These T cell receptor beta chains were read from a single sample in a study of shared clonotypes between healthy human individuals. Measured with immunoSEQ multiplex PCR; TCRdb has only the in-frame clones, and not every one. This table holds over 1.5 million clones, approximately 98% found once. The source material was naive CD4+ T cells sorted from blood. These receptor sequences come from a man in his thirties or forties in good health. Both conserved end residues are part of each CDR3. Each record gives: D gene, V gene, J gene, clone size, CDR3 protein, CDR3 DNA. A D gene is named only where the DNA matches it firmly. Clone sizes are given selectively: once, few, many, or a class where the clone is expanded.

D: .; V: TRBV2; J: TRBJ1-3; size: .; CDR3: CASTLGLSPGNTIYF; DNA: TGTGCCAGCACACTGGGACTGTCACCTGGAAACACCATATATTTT
D: TRBD1; V: TRBV19; J: TRBJ1-1; size: .; CDR3: CASSEMLNRGLEAFF; DNA: TGTGCCAGTAGTGAAATGTTGAACAGGGGGCTTGAAGCTTTCTTT
D: TRBD2; V: TRBV5-1; J: TRBJ2-2; size: .; CDR3: CASSLGTAGRATGELFF; DNA: TGCGCCAGCAGCTTGGGGACCGCCGGGAGGGCCACCGGGGAGCTGTTTTTT
D: .; V: TRBV29-1; J: TRBJ2-3; size: .; CDR3: CSVARGGVTDTQYF; DNA: TGCAGCGTTGCCAGGGGTGGTGTCACAGATACGCAGTATTTT
D: TRBD2; V: TRBV6-1; J: TRBJ2-2; size: .; CDR3: CASSDLAGGPNLFF; DNA: TGTGCCAGCAGTGATTTAGCGGGAGGGCCTAATCTGTTTTTT
D: .; V: TRBV6-5; J: TRBJ1-2; size: .; CDR3: CASTLDGMGGYTF; DNA: TGTGCCAGCACCTTGGACGGCATGGGGGGCTACACCTTC
D: .; V: TRBV27; J: TRBJ2-7; size: .; CDR3: CASSPQRQEWSYEQYF; DNA: TGTGCCAGCAGTCCACAACGACAGGAGTGGAGCTACGAGCAGTACTTC
D: .; V: TRBV7-9; J: TRBJ2-7; size: once; CDR3: CASSPRWQGPTYEQYF; DNA: TGTGCCAGCAGCCCCCGGTGGCAGGGCCCAACCTACGAGCAGTACTTC
D: .; V: TRBV7-8; J: TRBJ2-5; size: .; CDR3: CASSLDRGRETQYF; DNA: TGTGCCAGCAGCTTAGATAGGGGGAGAGAGACCCAGTACTTC
D: .; V: TRBV29-1; J: TRBJ2-1; size: .; CDR3: CSVEVRLYNEQFF; DNA: TGCAGCGTTGAAGTTAGACTATACAATGAGCAGTTCTTC
D: .; V: TRBV28; J: TRBJ2-7; size: .; CDR3: CASSLTYGPSSSYEQYF; DNA: TGTGCCAGCAGTTTGACCTATGGTCCTTCTAGCTCCTACGAGCAGTACTTC
D: TRBD2; V: TRBV5-1; J: TRBJ2-2; size: .; CDR3: CASSRTSGSPGELFF; DNA: TGCGCCAGCAGCCGGACTAGCGGGAGCCCCGGGGAGCTGTTTTTT
D: .; V: TRBV19; J: TRBJ1-5; size: .; CDR3: CASSMREPQPQHF; DNA: TGTGCCAGTAGTATGAGGGAGCCCCAGCCCCAGCATTTT
D: .; V: TRBV28; J: TRBJ1-5; size: .; CDR3: CASTTWGQPQHF; DNA: TGTGCCAGCACTACTTGGGGTCAGCCCCAGCATTTT
D: TRBD2; V: TRBV2; J: TRBJ2-7; size: .; CDR3: CASSERALAGVGEQYF; DNA: TGTGCCAGCAGTGAAAGGGCCCTAGCGGGAGTAGGCGAGCAGTACTTC
D: TRBD1; V: TRBV5-1; J: TRBJ2-7; size: .; CDR3: CASSIPGQNHEQYF; DNA: TGCGCCAGCAGCATTCCGGGACAGAACCACGAGCAGTACTTC
D: .; V: TRBV27; J: TRBJ1-1; size: .; CDR3: CASSFRGSGTEAFF; DNA: TGTGCCAGCAGTTTTCGAGGAAGCGGCACTGAAGCTTTCTTT
D: .; V: TRBV9; J: TRBJ2-4; size: .; CDR3: CASPDKNIQYF; DNA: TGTGCCAGCCCCGACAAAAACATTCAGTACTTC
D: .; V: TRBV5-1; J: TRBJ1-3; size: .; CDR3: CASSFGESGNTIYF; DNA: TGCGCCAGCAGCTTTGGGGAGTCAGGAAACACCATATATTTT
D: .; V: TRBV7-3; J: TRBJ2-3; size: .; CDR3: CASSSGPQADTQYF; DNA: TGTGCCAGCAGCTCCGGGCCCCAGGCAGATACGCAGTATTTT
D: TRBD1; V: TRBV2; J: TRBJ2-5; size: .; CDR3: CASYRGVQETQYF; DNA: TGTGCCAGCTACAGGGGAGTCCAAGAGACCCAGTACTTC
D: TRBD1; V: TRBV7-2; J: TRBJ2-1; size: .; CDR3: CASSLAIQGTSNEQFF; DNA: TGTGCCAGCAGCTTAGCTATACAGGGGACGTCCAATGAGCAGTTCTTC
D: .; V: TRBV5-6; J: TRBJ2-6; size: once; CDR3: CASSLLQGQQGANVLTF; DNA: TGTGCCAGCAGCTTGCTACAGGGCCAGCAAGGGGCCAACGTCCTGACTTTC
D: .; V: TRBV6-5; J: TRBJ1-1; size: .; CDR3: CASTPAGAQYTEAFF; DNA: TGTGCCAGCACCCCCGCGGGGGCGCAGTACACTGAAGCTTTCTTT
D: .; V: TRBV7-2; J: TRBJ1-5; size: .; CDR3: CASSISNGQPQHF; DNA: TGTGCCAGCAGTATATCCAACGGACAGCCCCAGCATTTT
D: TRBD1; V: TRBV28; J: TRBJ1-5; size: .; CDR3: CASSRQGIGSNQPQHF; DNA: TGTGCCAGCAGCCGACAGGGAATTGGGAGCAATCAGCCCCAGCATTTT
D: .; V: TRBV14; J: TRBJ2-5; size: .; CDR3: CASSQDLLARETQYF; DNA: TGTGCCAGCAGCCAAGATCTACTAGCTCGGGAGACCCAGTACTTC
D: TRBD2; V: TRBV9; J: TRBJ2-3; size: .; CDR3: CASSHGLADSTDTQYF; DNA: TGTGCCAGCAGCCATGGACTAGCGGACTCCACAGATACGCAGTATTTT
D: .; V: TRBV5-1; J: TRBJ2-3; size: .; CDR3: CASSLPSAYDTQYF; DNA: TGCGCCAGCAGCCTGCCCAGCGCCTATGATACGCAGTATTTT
D: TRBD2; V: TRBV29-1; J: TRBJ2-7; size: once; CDR3: CSVVASGSLGEQYF; DNA: TGCAGCGTTGTGGCTAGCGGGAGCTTGGGGGAGCAGTACTTC
D: .; V: TRBV7-2; J: TRBJ2-3; size: .; CDR3: CASSSQRSSTDTQYF; DNA: TGTGCCAGCAGCTCCCAGCGGTCTAGCACAGATACGCAGTATTTT
D: .; V: TRBV19; J: TRBJ1-2; size: .; CDR3: CASSRQGPSYGYTF; DNA: TGTGCCAGTAGTCGACAAGGGCCAAGCTATGGCTACACCTTC
D: .; V: TRBV5-6; J: TRBJ2-5; size: .; CDR3: CASSLSRLSSQETQYF; DNA: TGTGCCAGCAGCTTGTCCCGCTTATCTTCCCAAGAGACCCAGTACTTC
D: .; V: TRBV29-1; J: TRBJ2-1; size: .; CDR3: CSVEEDRYNEQFF; DNA: TGCAGCGTTGAAGAAGACAGGTACAATGAGCAGTTCTTC
D: .; V: TRBV2; J: TRBJ2-7; size: .; CDR3: CASSYDTYEQYF; DNA: TGTGCCAGCAGTTATGATACCTACGAGCAGTACTTC
D: .; V: TRBV11-2; J: TRBJ2-7; size: .; CDR3: CASSLFNSYEQYF; DNA: TGTGCCAGCAGCTTATTCAACTCCTACGAGCAGTACTTC
D: TRBD2; V: TRBV9; J: TRBJ2-3; size: .; CDR3: CASSSAREITDTQYF; DNA: TGTGCCAGCAGCTCCGCGCGGGAGATAACAGATACGCAGTATTTT
D: .; V: TRBV7-2; J: TRBJ1-1; size: .; CDR3: CASKDYTEAFF; DNA: TGTGCCAGCAAGGATTACACTGAAGCTTTCTTT
D: TRBD1; V: TRBV2; J: TRBJ2-7; size: .; CDR3: CASTRDRVSYEQYF; DNA: TGTGCCAGTACGCGGGACAGGGTCTCCTACGAGCAGTACTTC
D: TRBD1; V: TRBV27; J: TRBJ1-5; size: .; CDR3: CASSFYRDSNSNQPQHF; DNA: TGTGCCAGCAGTTTCTATAGGGACAGTAATAGCAATCAGCCCCAGCATTTT
D: TRBD1; V: TRBV5-1; J: TRBJ2-3; size: .; CDR3: CASSFRGLGTDTQYF; DNA: TGCGCCAGCAGCTTTAGGGGGCTAGGGACAGATACGCAGTATTTT
D: TRBD2; V: TRBV7-6; J: TRBJ2-2; size: .; CDR3: CASMAGGVGPGELFF; DNA: TGTGCCAGCATGGCCGGGGGGGTAGGCCCCGGGGAGCTGTTTTTT
D: TRBD2; V: TRBV7-2; J: TRBJ2-7; size: once; CDR3: CASSLEGGRGVEQYF; DNA: TGTGCCAGCAGCTTAGAGGGCGGGAGGGGAGTCGAGCAGTACTTC
D: .; V: TRBV18; J: TRBJ2-2; size: .; CDR3: CASSPLNHGTGELFF; DNA: TGTGCCAGCTCACCCTTAAACCATGGTACCGGGGAGCTGTTTTTT
D: TRBD2; V: TRBV18; J: TRBJ2-2; size: .; CDR3: CASSPASSGRSAGELFF; DNA: TGTGCCAGCTCACCAGCCTCTAGCGGGAGGTCCGCCGGGGAGCTGTTTTTT
D: .; V: TRBV30; J: TRBJ2-1; size: .; CDR3: CAWSITTSFDNEQFF; DNA: TGTGCCTGGAGTATCACTACGTCGTTCGACAATGAGCAGTTCTTC
D: TRBD1; V: TRBV28; J: TRBJ1-5; size: .; CDR3: CASRPAQGRGSQPQHF; DNA: TGTGCCAGCAGGCCGGCACAGGGGAGGGGCAGTCAGCCCCAGCATTTT
D: .; V: TRBV5-5; J: TRBJ2-1; size: .; CDR3: CASSSGTPSYNEQFF; DNA: TGTGCCAGCAGCTCCGGGACACCATCCTACAATGAGCAGTTCTTC
D: .; V: TRBV18; J: TRBJ2-5; size: .; CDR3: CASSPGTGQETQYF; DNA: TGTGCCAGCTCACCAGGAACAGGGCAAGAGACCCAGTACTTC
D: TRBD2; V: TRBV7-8; J: TRBJ2-7; size: .; CDR3: CASSQGGLWTSDSYEQYF; DNA: TGTGCCAGCAGCCAAGGGGGTTTATGGACTAGCGACTCCTACGAGCAGTACTTC